This T cell receptor (beta chain) is drawn from a study of blood T cell repertoires in COVID-19. Whole-study context: T cells, B-cell-depleted T cells, or PBMCs supplied cDNA or gDNA.

Original processing notes: Amplification of reference gene primers provided the estimated nucleated cell counts. Profiled with immunoSEQ multiplex PCR; TCRdb holds only in-frame clones, not every one. D and trimming were read from the DNA, whereas the V and J calls and clone size are those reported in that table. Of over 100,000 clones listed, over 75% were seen once; the top ten hold 5.5% to 7%. The TCR was taken from a human donor in a cohort sampled during active COVID-19. What was sequenced was peripheral blood.

The CDR3 region is CASSPSAGSSYEQYF. The CDR3 bases are TGTGCCAGCTCACCATCAGCGGGTAGCTCCTACGAGCAGTACTTC. This sequence joins TRBV18 and TRBJ2-7; TRBD2 is a possible D gene (6 bases). Germline values: CDR1 KGHSH, CDR2 LQKENI. Deletions cut 2 bases from V and 0 bases from J, with 11 bases between. This CDR3 comprises 15 residues.